This T cell receptor beta chain originates from a study of neurological immune-mediated disorders (dated by TCRdb to between 2018 and 2021). A note on the overall study: Among the roughly 34 multiple sclerosis patients, about 31 had relapsing-remitting MS and 3 had secondary progressive MS. Longitudinal samples, technical triplicates and paired sorted CD4+ and CD8+ T-cell subsets, alongside PBMC samples, were included among the roughly 100 TCR-beta libraries. The cohort included some 66 subjects: approximately 14 with HAM/TSP, about 34 with multiple sclerosis, and some 20 healthy controls. The study compared peripheral blood TCR-beta repertoires of HTLV-I-associated myelopathy (HAM/TSP) patients, multiple sclerosis patients and healthy controls using UMI-based sequencing. Longitudinal HAM/TSP and healthy donors were sampled at 3 time-points each (roughly 3-45 month intervals).

This clonotype was found many times. Its antigen specificity is not known. No much larger clonotype is one base removed from it; base qualities were not supplied. The study at large found these results: Across subjects, expanded clones never shared an identical CDR3 amino acid sequence, which suggests that the TCR-beta repertoires in every group were private. In phylogenetic analysis, the repertoires of 18 of 34 MS patients grouped into a cluster of related CDR3 sequences, which suggests a possible signature at the repertoire level. The MS cluster was not associated with any clinical or MRI features, and the authors stated that larger cohorts are needed. TCR clonal expansion was highest in HAM/TSP patients and lowest in MS patients, with MS patients falling below even healthy controls.

The CDR3 numbers 14 residues from cysteine through phenylalanine. Only the CDR3 DNA stays, 42 bases, in frame from base 1. V is cut by 4 bases and J by 3 bases, and the space between the germline ends is 13 bases. Based on the germline V gene, the CDR1 and CDR2 sequences are SGDLS and YYNGEE. cDNA synthesis used template-switch 5'RACE with a primer carrying a 10-nucleotide random unique molecular identifier tagging each TCR transcript. Every sequencing run covered 15-18 subjects and yielded more than 180 million TCR-beta sequences. Total RNA was extracted with the RNeasy kit. TCR-beta VDJ regions were amplified with primers for the TCR constant region and the 5'RACE anchor, using the KAPA Real-time Library Amplification kit. Sample indexes and Illumina adaptors were added in a first PCR, after which library yield was increased in a second PCR. After purification with Ampure beads, the TCR product of roughly 650 bp was size-selected on a 2% E-gel SizeSelection system. Before pooling, library quality was assessed on a Bioanalyzer, concentration was determined with Qubit, and library quantification was performed with the Kapa Library Quantification kit. An Illumina HiSeq 2500 sequenced the libraries paired-end 2 x 150 bp. To increase sequence diversity, roughly 24-31% phiX was spiked into each library pool. Per the original workflow: Quality-filtered reads were processed with the UMI-based MiGEC pipeline, and over 85% of raw TCR sequences were removed by the MiGEC pipeline during error correction. VDJ genes were aligned to IMGT germline references, and each clonotype was defined by a unique CDR3 amino acid sequence together with V-J genes. Clonal expansion, Shannon diversity and CDR3 relatedness (CalcPairwiseDistances, ClusterSamples) were evaluated with VDJtools, and phylogenetic trees were built with CLCbio workbench. Using coefficient-of-variation modelling across technical triplicates, the study counted a clone as expanded if it had at least 8 unique UMIs. TCRdb redid the processing of the public reads, applying fastp at Q25 and MiXCR, and retained in-frame beta chains. Each CDR3 protein gets just one entry, which takes the most common genes and DNA from the rows behind it. TCRdb, not the original authors, processed these V and J calls. The sample yields about 80,000 distinct CDR3 sequences; approximately 5.8% were counted once. Of the sample, approximately 8% falls within the top ten clones.

This specimen's time point label, interpreted: longitudinal time-point 2. For unsorted PBMC libraries, 2 million PBMCs were used after storage in RNAlater at -80 degrees C until RNA extraction. Multiple sclerosis patients were enrolled in a US clinical protocol evaluating disease progression by magnetic resonance imaging. Peripheral blood underwent Ficoll-Hypaque density gradient centrifugation to isolate PBMCs, which were then cryopreserved in liquid nitrogen. The specimen was PBMCs. This chain is built from TRBV9 and TRBJ1-1, with the D gene not clear enough to name. This clonotype was obtained from an older woman with multiple sclerosis. The CDR3 protein sequence reads: CASSSGLTDTEAFF. At the DNA level, the sequence is TGTGCCAGCAGCTCAGGACTTACGGACACTGAAGCTTTCTTT.